Listed below are T cell receptor beta chains from one sample, sequenced in a study of OX40 agonist ivuxolimab in advanced cancers. Clones were read by immunoSEQ multiplex PCR, and TCRdb kept only the in-frame ones, dropping some. The sample records under 45,000 clones, around 83% being singletons. Here the sequenced sample was CD4+ or CD8+ T cells sorted from blood, taken in a trial of the OX40 agonist ivuxolimab. The source of these receptors is an adult with an advanced solid tumor such as melanoma, head and neck, liver or kidney cancer. Both conserved end residues are part of each CDR3. The D gene is left open where the match is weak. Size is omitted from some rows. Given values are once, few, many or a class for expanded clones.

V	D	J	size	CDR3	DNA
TRBV6-5	-	TRBJ1-1	few	CASSYSLEHEAFF	TGTGCCAGCAGTTACTCTCTTGAACATGAAGCTTTCTTT
TRBV29-1	-	TRBJ2-1	-	CSAAPGTEQFF	TGCAGCGCGGCCCCCGGGACAGAGCAGTTCTTC
TRBV10-1	-	TRBJ2-1	-	CASSESVVQSYNEQFF	TGCGCCAGCAGTGAGTCGGTAGTCCAATCCTACAATGAGCAGTTCTTC
TRBV7-9	-	TRBJ1-5	-	CASSLGTQGGSNQPQHF	TGTGCCAGCAGCTTAGGCACTCAGGGAGGTAGCAATCAGCCCCAGCATTTT
TRBV7-2	TRBD2	TRBJ2-5	-	CASSLVSGSGTETQYF	TGTGCCAGCAGCTTAGTTTCGGGTAGCGGGACCGAGACCCAGTACTTC
TRBV27	-	TRBJ2-2	once	CASSFGAGINTGELFF	TGTGCCAGCAGTTTCGGGGCAGGGATAAACACCGGGGAGCTGTTTTTT
TRBV11-1	-	TRBJ1-1	-	CASSFQGKGTEAFF	TGTGCCAGCAGCTTTCAGGGGAAGGGCACTGAAGCTTTCTTT
TRBV5-1	TRBD1	TRBJ2-7	few	CASSVGTAYEQYF	TGCGCCAGCAGCGTCGGGACAGCCTACGAGCAGTACTTC
TRBV5-4	-	TRBJ2-7	-	CASSFHMTSSYEQYF	TGTGCCAGCAGCTTCCACATGACTAGCTCCTACGAGCAGTACTTC
TRBV19	-	TRBJ1-2	-	CASSIDRPGANYGYTF	TGTGCCAGTAGTATAGACCGACCCGGTGCTAACTATGGCTACACCTTC
TRBV4-1	-	TRBJ2-3	-	CASSPMVAGGTDTQYF	TGCGCCAGCAGTCCAATGGTGGCAGGGGGGACAGATACGCAGTATTTT
TRBV7-9	-	TRBJ2-1	-	CASSFLGRADNEQFF	TGTGCCAGCAGCTTCCTAGGCAGGGCGGACAATGAGCAGTTCTTC
TRBV9	TRBD2	TRBJ2-1	medium-sized	CASSVLSSGDNEQFF	TGTGCCAGCAGCGTACTCTCGAGCGGGGACAATGAGCAGTTCTTC
TRBV9	-	TRBJ2-7	-	CASSEAPIGEQYF	TGTGCCAGCAGCGAGGCTCCCATCGGCGAGCAGTACTTC
TRBV30	TRBD1	TRBJ2-1	-	CAWRGVSRQGSYNEQFF	TGTGCCTGGAGAGGCGTCTCCAGACAGGGGTCCTACAATGAGCAGTTCTTC
TRBV11-3	TRBD1	TRBJ2-5	-	CASSLTGQGETQYF	TGTGCCAGCAGCCTCACCGGACAGGGGGAGACCCAGTACTTC
TRBV11-2	-	TRBJ1-2	few	CASSLSSEGYTF	TGTGCCAGCAGCTTATCTTCCGAGGGCTACACCTTC
TRBV4-1	-	TRBJ2-7	-	CASSPSQRHYEQYF	TGCGCCAGCAGCCCCAGCCAGCGCCACTACGAGCAGTACTTC
TRBV6-5	TRBD2	TRBJ2-7	-	CASRSGGSYEQYF	TGTGCCAGCAGAAGCGGGGGATCCTACGAGCAGTACTTC
TRBV21-1	-	TRBJ2-1	-	CASSKIRTGNSYNEQFF	TGTGCCAGCAGCAAAATCCGGACAGGGAACTCCTACAATGAGCAGTTCTTC
TRBV29-1	-	TRBJ2-7	-	CSVEDVSYEQYF	TGCAGCGTTGAAGATGTCTCCTACGAGCAGTACTTC
TRBV5-1	-	TRBJ2-3	-	CASSLRTITTDTQYF	TGCGCCAGCAGCTTGAGGACGATTACCACAGATACGCAGTATTTT
TRBV11-1	TRBD1	TRBJ2-5	-	CASSSGQGETQYF	TGTGCCAGCAGCTCGGGACAGGGAGAGACCCAGTACTTC
TRBV5-1	TRBD1	TRBJ2-5	-	CASSLYPGGIETQYF	TGCGCCAGCAGCTTGTATCCAGGGGGAATTGAGACCCAGTACTTC
TRBV2	-	TRBJ2-3	-	CASSGQSGAYLSTDTQYF	TGTGCCAGCAGTGGTCAGTCTGGGGCCTACCTTAGCACAGATACGCAGTATTTT
TRBV1	-	TRBJ2-7	-	CTSSEREIVDEQYF	TGCACCAGCAGCGAGCGGGAGATAGTCGACGAGCAGTACTTC
TRBV6-5	-	TRBJ1-2	-	CASSLRDGYGYTF	TGTGCCAGCAGCCTCCGGGACGGCTATGGCTACACCTTC
TRBV2	TRBD1	TRBJ2-3	-	CARGTGSTDTQYF	TGTGCCAGAGGGACAGGGAGCACAGATACGCAGTATTTT
TRBV7-2	-	TRBJ1-1	-	CASSLRGEAPRDTEAFF	TGTGCCAGCAGCTTAAGGGGGGAGGCCCCGAGGGATACTGAAGCTTTCTTT